The TCR beta chain under discussion was sequenced for a study of OX40 agonist ivuxolimab in advanced cancers. General study points: Within 6 weeks, CD4+ and CD8+ blood T cells expanded clonally at 0.1 to 3.0 mg/kg.

Patients were ruled out by autoimmune disease history or systemic immunosuppression. Blood draws occurred at baseline, cycle 4 day 1, and cycle 7 day 1. Produced via immunoSEQ multiplex PCR; TCRdb's table is partial and in-frame only. The sample lists about 77,000 clones; roughly 91% were seen once. CDR1 is SGHKS and CDR2 is YYEKEE in the germline V gene (reference sequence). The CDR3 runs 17 residues. Trimming removed 1 base from V and 7 bases from J; junction bases left unmatched: 15. As to this clone: Its antigen is still unknown.

The chain combines TRBV5-5 with TRBJ2-7; 9 nucleotides agree with TRBD2. The receptor comes from an adult with an advanced solid tumor such as melanoma, head and neck, liver or kidney cancer. Material: CD4+ or CD8+ T cells sorted from blood, obtained in a trial of the OX40 agonist ivuxolimab. The CDR3 region has the DNA TGTGCCAGCAGCTTGTTATTAGCGGGGGTTTTGAGGGGTGAGCAGTACTTC. Protein product: CASSLLLAGVLRGEQYF. The variable domain in full, completed from reference TRBV5-5 and TRBJ2-7, reads DAGVTQSPTHLIKTRGQQVTLRCSPISGHKSVSWYQQVLGQGPQFIFQYYEKEERGRGNFPDRFSARQFPNYSSELNVNALLLGDSALYLCASSLLLAGVLRGEQYFGPGTRLTVT.